This is a list of T cell receptor beta chains from one sample in a study of T cell repertoires in ileal Crohn's disease. Sequencing used immunoSEQ multiplex PCR; TCRdb keeps in-frame clones, though not all of them. Seen here are about 13,000 clones, 60% to 80% observed once, and the top ten hold approximately 8%. Sequencing was carried out using ileal tissue. The receptor source for this set is an adult with Crohn's disease. The CDR3 runs from the conserved cysteine through the conserved F or W. D genes are given only for firm matches. Some rows mark clone size as missing; the rest say once, few, many or name a class of expanded clone.

clone size | J gene | V gene | D gene | CDR3 protein | CDR3 DNA
- | TRBJ2-2 | TRBV19 | TRBD1 | CASSLQGAYTGELFF | TGTGCCAGTAGTTTACAGGGGGCTTACACCGGGGAGCTGTTTTTT
- | TRBJ1-2 | TRBV19 | - | CASRRDGISGYTF | TGTGCCAGTAGGCGGGACGGAATCTCTGGCTACACCTTC
- | TRBJ2-4 | TRBV27 | - | CASSFWASRDIQYF | TGTGCCAGCAGTTTCTGGGCCTCAAGGGACATTCAGTACTTC
- | TRBJ1-4 | TRBV6-1 | TRBD1 | CASSARGLDEKLFF | TGTGCCAGCAGTGCCAGGGGGCTGGATGAAAAACTGTTTTTT
- | TRBJ1-2 | TRBV15 | - | CATSRARGDDGYTF | TGTGCCACCAGCCGAGCCCGGGGTGACGATGGCTACACCTTC
- | TRBJ2-7 | TRBV10-1 | TRBD2 | CAKTQDSGEVCEQYF | TGCGCCAAAACCCAGGATAGCGGGGAGGTATGCGAGCAGTACTTC
- | TRBJ2-4 | TRBV19 | - | CASSIGARGKNIQYF | TGTGCCAGTAGTATTGGGGCGCGGGGTAAAAACATTCAGTACTTC
- | TRBJ2-3 | TRBV5-4 | TRBD2 | CASSPSGGAYTDTQYF | TGTGCCAGCAGCCCTAGCGGGGGGGCGTACACAGATACGCAGTATTTT
- | TRBJ2-5 | TRBV27 | - | CASSLWRGGTQYF | TGTGCCAGCAGTTTATGGAGGGGCGGGACCCAGTACTTC
- | TRBJ2-7 | TRBV4-1 | - | CASSQDLGGHYYEQYF | TGCGCCAGCAGCCAAGATCTGGGGGGGCATTACTACGAGCAGTACTTC
- | TRBJ2-2 | TRBV7-9 | TRBD1 | CASSRGSGQGYTGELFF | TGTGCCAGCAGCCGGGGGTCGGGACAGGGATACACCGGGGAGCTGTTTTTT
- | TRBJ2-3 | TRBV2 | - | CASRISTDTQYF | TGTGCCTCGAGGATAAGCACAGATACGCAGTATTTT
few | TRBJ2-7 | TRBV7-9 | TRBD1 | CASSMGQASYEQYF | TGTGCCAGCAGTATGGGACAGGCCTCCTACGAGCAGTACTTC
medium-sized | TRBJ2-7 | TRBV7-9 | - | CAREPLGGLYEQYF | TGTGCCAGGGAACCTTTGGGGGGGCTCTACGAGCAGTACTTC
- | TRBJ1-6 | TRBV7-6 | TRBD1 | CASSKAQGAFSPLHF | TGTGCCAGCAGCAAAGCCCAGGGGGCATTTTCACCCCTCCACTTT
- | TRBJ2-1 | TRBV7-9 | - | CASSLDYNEQFF | TGTGCCAGCAGCTTAGACTACAATGAGCAGTTCTTC
- | TRBJ2-7 | TRBV5-1 | TRBD1 | CASSLAEGQGTYEQYF | TGCGCCAGCAGCTTGGCCGAGGGACAGGGGACGTACGAGCAGTACTTC
- | TRBJ2-5 | TRBV28 | - | CAVQYQETQYF | TGTGCCGTACAGTACCAAGAGACCCAGTACTTC
- | TRBJ2-1 | TRBV4-2 | - | CASSHNIGGIGLFF | TGTGCCAGCAGCCACAACATCGGAGGTATTGGATTGTTCTTC
once | TRBJ2-4 | TRBV19 | TRBD1 | CASSIVQGAGDIQYF | TGTGCCAGTAGTATAGTCCAGGGGGCTGGGGACATTCAGTACTTC
- | TRBJ2-7 | TRBV6-1 | TRBD1 | CASSLTGTSEQYF | TGTGCCAGCAGTTTGACAGGGACATCCGAGCAGTACTTC
- | TRBJ2-7 | TRBV7-9 | TRBD1 | CASRSGTGGYEQYF | TGTGCCAGCAGATCCGGGACAGGGGGCTACGAGCAGTACTTC
- | TRBJ2-2 | TRBV7-6 | TRBD2 | CASSHTSGRGTGELFF | TGTGCCAGCAGCCATACTAGCGGGCGAGGCACCGGGGAGCTGTTTTTT
- | TRBJ1-2 | TRBV7-9 | - | CASSLEFAANSNYGYTF | TGTGCCAGCAGCTTAGAGTTCGCTGCAAATTCTAACTATGGCTACACCTTC
- | TRBJ1-1 | TRBV4-1 | - | CASSHGSMNTEAFF | TGCGCCAGCAGCCACGGATCCATGAACACTGAAGCTTTCTTT
few | TRBJ1-2 | TRBV6-1 | TRBD1 | CASRAQGAYGYTF | TGTGCCAGCAGGGCACAGGGGGCTTATGGCTACACCTTC
- | TRBJ1-6 | TRBV7-9 | - | CATEPIAQTGISPLHF | TGTGCCACCGAACCTATTGCCCAAACAGGGATATCACCCCTCCACTTT
- | TRBJ2-2 | TRBV11-3 | TRBD1 | CASTPGTGSAGELFF | TGTGCCAGCACACCCGGGACAGGGTCGGCCGGGGAGCTGTTTTTT
medium-sized | TRBJ1-6 | TRBV5-1 | - | CASSQEAGINSPLHF | TGCGCCAGCAGCCAGGAAGCAGGGATCAATTCACCCCTCCACTTT
few | TRBJ1-1 | TRBV23-1 | - | CASSQWEEGTEAFF | TGCGCCAGCAGTCAATGGGAGGAAGGCACTGAAGCTTTCTTT
- | TRBJ2-3 | TRBV12-5 | TRBD1 | CASAAGQASTDTQYF | TGTGCTAGTGCCGCCGGACAGGCGAGCACAGATACGCAGTATTTT
few | TRBJ1-6 | TRBV18 | - | CASSPNENSPLHF | TGTGCCAGCTCACCTAACGAGAATTCACCCCTCCACTTT
- | TRBJ2-7 | TRBV5-4 | - | CASSLRGSGLEQYF | TGTGCCAGCAGCTTGAGGGGGTCAGGTCTCGAGCAGTACTTC
- | TRBJ2-7 | TRBV27 | - | CATSPASSYEQYF | TGTGCCACCAGTCCAGCGAGCTCCTACGAGCAGTACTTC
- | TRBJ2-7 | TRBV13 | - | CASRRRGGNHYEQYF | TGTGCCAGCAGGAGGAGGGGGGGGAATCACTACGAGCAGTACTTC
few | TRBJ1-1 | TRBV18 | - | CASSLNDRLNTEAFF | TGTGCCAGCTCACTAAATGACAGACTGAACACTGAAGCTTTCTTT
once | TRBJ1-1 | TRBV10-2 | - | CASSDPRGATGDTEAFF | TGCGCCAGCAGTGACCCCAGGGGAGCTACTGGGGACACTGAAGCTTTCTTT
- | TRBJ2-1 | TRBV19 | TRBD2 | CASSIDQAGGAPIEQFF | TGTGCCAGTAGTATAGATCAGGCGGGGGGTGCCCCGATTGAGCAGTTCTTC
- | TRBJ1-1 | TRBV6-1 | - | CAITRVVNTEAFF | TGTGCCATCACAAGGGTTGTGAACACTGAAGCTTTCTTT
- | TRBJ1-3 | TRBV5-4 | - | CASSGGPNLSSGNTIYF | TGTGCCAGCAGCGGGGGACCGAACCTGAGCTCTGGAAACACCATATATTTT
- | TRBJ2-7 | TRBV18 | - | CASSPYEGIGYEQYF | TGTGCCAGCTCACCCTACGAGGGGATAGGGTACGAGCAGTACTTC